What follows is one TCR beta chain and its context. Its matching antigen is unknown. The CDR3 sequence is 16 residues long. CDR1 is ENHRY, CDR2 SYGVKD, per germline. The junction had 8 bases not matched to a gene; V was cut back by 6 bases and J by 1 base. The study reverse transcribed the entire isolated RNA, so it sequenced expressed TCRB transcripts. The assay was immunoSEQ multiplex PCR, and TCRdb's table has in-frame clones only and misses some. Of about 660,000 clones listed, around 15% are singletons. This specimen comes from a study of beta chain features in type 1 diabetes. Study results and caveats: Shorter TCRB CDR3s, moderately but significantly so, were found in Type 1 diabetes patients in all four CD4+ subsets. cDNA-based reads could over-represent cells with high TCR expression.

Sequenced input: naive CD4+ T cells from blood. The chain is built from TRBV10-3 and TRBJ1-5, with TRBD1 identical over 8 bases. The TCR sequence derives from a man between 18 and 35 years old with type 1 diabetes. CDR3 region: CAISGQGLGSNQPQHF. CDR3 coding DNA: TGTGCCATCAGCGGACAGGGTTTGGGGAGCAATCAGCCCCAGCATTTT.